This TCR beta chain is from a study of cytomegalovirus exposure and HLA in healthy donors. The PCR ran on 60 Vbeta and 13 Jbeta primers. The repertoire was sequenced with immunoSEQ multiplex PCR; TCRdb's copy has only in-frame clones and lacks some. The table gives approximately 100,000 clones; the top ten clones make up less than 4% of it. From germline, CDR1 is SQVTM and CDR2 ANQGSEA. After removal of 3 bases from V and 2 bases from J, the junction contained 13 bases not matched to a gene. This CDR3 has 16 amino acids. This chain links TRBV29-1 with TRBJ2-7; 7 nucleotides line up with TRBD2. What was sequenced was PBMCs. The source of this sequence is a man aged 35-49 years in good health and CMV-seronegative. In DNA, the CDR3 is TGCAGCGTTGATGGGGTTTCGCAGGGAGGGCCCTACGAGCAGTACTTC. Residues: CSVDGVSQGGPYEQYF.